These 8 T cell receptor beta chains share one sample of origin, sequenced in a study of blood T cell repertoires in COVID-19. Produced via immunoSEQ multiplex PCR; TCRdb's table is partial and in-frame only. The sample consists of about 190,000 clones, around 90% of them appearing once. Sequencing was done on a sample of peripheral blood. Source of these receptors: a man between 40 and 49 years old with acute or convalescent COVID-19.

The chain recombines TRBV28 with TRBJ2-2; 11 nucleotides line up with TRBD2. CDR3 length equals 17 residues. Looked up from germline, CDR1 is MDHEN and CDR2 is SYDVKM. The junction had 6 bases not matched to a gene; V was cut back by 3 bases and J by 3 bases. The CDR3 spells CASSFHLAGGDTGELFF. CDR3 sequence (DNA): TGTGCCAGCAGTTTCCATCTAGCGGGGGGCGACACCGGGGAGCTGTTTTTT.

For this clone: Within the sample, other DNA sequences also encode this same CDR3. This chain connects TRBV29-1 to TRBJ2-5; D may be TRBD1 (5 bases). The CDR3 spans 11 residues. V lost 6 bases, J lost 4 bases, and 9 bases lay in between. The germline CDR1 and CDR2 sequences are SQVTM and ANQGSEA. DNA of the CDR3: TGCAGCGTCGGCCAGGGAGAGACCCAGTACTTC. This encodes CSVGQGETQYF. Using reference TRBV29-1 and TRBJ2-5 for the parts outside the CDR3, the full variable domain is SAVISQKPSRDICQRGTSLTIQCQVDSQVTMMFWYRQQPGQSLTLIATANQGSEATYESGFVIDKFPISRPNLTFSTLTVSNMSPEDSSIYLCSVGQGETQYFGPGTRLLVL.

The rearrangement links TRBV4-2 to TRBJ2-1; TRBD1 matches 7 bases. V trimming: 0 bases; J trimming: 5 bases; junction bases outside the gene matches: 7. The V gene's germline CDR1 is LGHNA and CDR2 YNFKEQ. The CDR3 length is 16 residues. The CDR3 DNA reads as TGTGCCAGCAGCCAAGATTCCGGGACAGAACACAATGAGCAGTTCTTC. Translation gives CASSQDSGTEHNEQFF.

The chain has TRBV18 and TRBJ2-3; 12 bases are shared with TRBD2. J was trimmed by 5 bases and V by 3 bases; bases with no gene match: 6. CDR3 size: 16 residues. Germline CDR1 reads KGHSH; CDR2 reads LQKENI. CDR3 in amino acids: CASSPLAGGPGDTQYF. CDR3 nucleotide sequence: TGTGCCAGCTCACCTCTAGCGGGGGGGCCGGGAGATACGCAGTATTTT.

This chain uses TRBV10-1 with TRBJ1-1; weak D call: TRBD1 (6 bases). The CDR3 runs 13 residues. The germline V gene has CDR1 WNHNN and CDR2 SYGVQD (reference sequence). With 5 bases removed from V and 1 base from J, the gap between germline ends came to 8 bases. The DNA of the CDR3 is TGCGCCAGCAGTTCGACAGGGAACACTGAAGCTTTCTTT. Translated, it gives CASSSTGNTEAFF.

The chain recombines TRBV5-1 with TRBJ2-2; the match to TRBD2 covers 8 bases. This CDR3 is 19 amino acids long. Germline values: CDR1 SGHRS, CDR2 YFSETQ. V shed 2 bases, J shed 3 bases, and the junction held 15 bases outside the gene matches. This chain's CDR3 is CASSLPGGTFNRDTGELFF. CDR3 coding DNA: TGCGCCAGCAGCTTACCGGGGGGGACCTTTAATCGGGACACCGGGGAGCTGTTTTTT.

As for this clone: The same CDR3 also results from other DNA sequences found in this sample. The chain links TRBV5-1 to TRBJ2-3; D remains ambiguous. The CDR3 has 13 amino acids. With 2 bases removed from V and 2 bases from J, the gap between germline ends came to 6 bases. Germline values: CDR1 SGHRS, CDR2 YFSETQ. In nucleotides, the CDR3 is TGCGCCAGCAGCTTTTACATCACAGATACGCAGTATTTT. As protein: CASSFYITDTQYF. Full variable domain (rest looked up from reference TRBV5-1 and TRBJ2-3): KAGVTQTPRYLIKTRGQQVTLSCSPISGHRSVSWYQQTPGQGLQFLFEYFSETQRNKGNFPGRFSGRQFSNSRSEMNVSTLELGDSALYLCASSFYITDTQYFGPGTRLTVL.

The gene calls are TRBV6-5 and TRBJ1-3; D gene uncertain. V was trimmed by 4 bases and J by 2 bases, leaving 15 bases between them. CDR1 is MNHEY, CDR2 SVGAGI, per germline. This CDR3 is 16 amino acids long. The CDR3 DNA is TGTGCCAGCAGTTCCTCACCCGCCGCAGCTGGAAACACCATATATTTT. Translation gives CASSSSPAAAGNTIYF.